A single sample gave rise to the 3 T cell receptor beta chains below, sequenced in a study of T-cell memory formation after mild COVID-19. TCRdb analysed the 5' RACE reads with MiXCR anew, one entry per CDR3 protein. The repertoire includes around 420,000 distinct CDR3 sequences, 24% of them detected once, and roughly 9.7% sits in the top ten. The specimen was PBMCs or a T cell subset sorted from them (not recorded which). The source is an adult woman who had mild COVID-19 (a few samples of this study predate the infection). Cell type and time point are not known.

In this sample, this clonotype turned up many times. The rearrangement joins TRBV10-3 to TRBJ2-2; D gene ambiguous. The CDR3 has 14 amino acids. V was trimmed by 2 bases and J by 4 bases, leaving 8 bases between them. Looked up from germline, CDR1 is ENHRY and CDR2 is SYGVKD. CDR3 in DNA: TGTGCCATCAGTGAGGTTGGGGTCACCGGGGAGCTGTTTTTT. It yields the protein CAISEVGVTGELFF.

This clonotype has more than one count but fewer than ten. The gene calls are TRBV4-1 and TRBJ1-5; D is perhaps TRBD1 (5 bases). With 2 bases removed from V and 0 bases from J, the gap between germline ends came to 20 bases. This CDR3 region has 19 residues. Per the germline V gene, CDR1 is MGHRA and CDR2 is YSYEKL. Written as DNA, the CDR3 is TGCGCCAGCAGCCAATGGGGCGTGGTTAACAGTCATAGCAATCAGCCCCAGCATTTT. Residues: CASSQWGVVNSHSNQPQHF.

The V and J genes are TRBV7-2 and TRBJ1-1; D is perhaps TRBD1 (6 bases). The CDR3 runs 15 residues. The ends were cut back, 0 bases at V and 1 base at J, with 9 bases in the middle. Germline lookup yields CDR1 SGHTA and CDR2 FQGNSA. CDR3 protein: CASSLAPGANTEAFF. CDR3 nucleotide sequence: TGTGCCAGCAGCTTAGCCCCGGGGGCGAACACTGAAGCTTTCTTT.